This TCR beta chain was captured by sequencing in a study of blood T cell repertoires in COVID-19. Across the whole study: There were acute and convalescent COVID-19 samples, and they came from the United States, Italy and Spain. In each case, the material was cDNA or gDNA derived from T cells, B-cell-depleted T cells, or PBMCs.

CDR1 is LGHDT, CDR2 YNNKEL, per germline (reference sequence). The length of the CDR3 is 13 residues. V was cut by 2 bases and J by 15 bases, with 18 bases left in between. As handled by the study authors: Reference gene primers were amplified, and this amplification served to estimate nucleated cell counts. The assay was immunoSEQ multiplex PCR, and TCRdb's table has in-frame clones only and misses some. D and trimming come from the DNA, and the V and J calls and clone size come from that table. The sample gives around 240,000 clones, 83% of which show up once; around 7.2% is in the top ten. The sample was peripheral blood. The receptor was isolated from a woman aged 45-59 years with acute or convalescent COVID-19. This rearrangement joins TRBV3-1 (or the pseudogene TRBV3-2) to TRBJ2-3, with D possibly matching TRBD2 (6 bases). The CDR3 nucleotides are TGTGCCAGCAGCCAAACCGGGACTGCCTCGATCTATTTT. Translating it yields CASSQTGTASIYF.